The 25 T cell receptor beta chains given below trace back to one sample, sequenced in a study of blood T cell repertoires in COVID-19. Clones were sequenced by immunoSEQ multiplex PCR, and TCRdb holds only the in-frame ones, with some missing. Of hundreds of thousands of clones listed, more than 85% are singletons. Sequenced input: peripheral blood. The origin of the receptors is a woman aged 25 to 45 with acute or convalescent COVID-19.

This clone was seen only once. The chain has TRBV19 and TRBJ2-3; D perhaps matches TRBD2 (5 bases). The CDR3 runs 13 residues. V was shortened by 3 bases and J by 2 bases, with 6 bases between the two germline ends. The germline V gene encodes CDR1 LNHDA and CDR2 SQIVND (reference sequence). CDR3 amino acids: CASSIRDTDTQYF. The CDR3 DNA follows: TGTGCCAGTAGTATCCGGGACACAGATACGCAGTATTTT.

Here the CDR3 DNA reads TGTGCCACCAGCAGAGGGCTAGCGGCTGGCAATGAGCAGTTCTTC. It codes for CATSRGLAAGNEQFF. The genes are TRBV15 and TRBJ2-1; TRBD2 matches 7 bases. J was trimmed by 6 bases and V by 1 base; bases with no gene match: 6. CDR3 size: 15 residues. The germline gives CDR1 LNHNV, CDR2 YYDKDF (reference sequence).

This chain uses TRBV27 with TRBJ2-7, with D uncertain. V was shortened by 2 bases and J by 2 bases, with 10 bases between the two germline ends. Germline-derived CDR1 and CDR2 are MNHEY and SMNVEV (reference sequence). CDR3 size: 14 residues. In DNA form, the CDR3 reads TGTGCCAGCAGTTTAGTCAGTCCAACCTACGAGCAGTACTTC. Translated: CASSLVSPTYEQYF.

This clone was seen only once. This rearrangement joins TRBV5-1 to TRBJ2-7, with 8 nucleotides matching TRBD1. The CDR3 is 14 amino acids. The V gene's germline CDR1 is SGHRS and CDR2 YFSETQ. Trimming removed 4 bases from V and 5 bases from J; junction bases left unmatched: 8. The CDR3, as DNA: TGCGCCAGCAGCGCCGGGACAGGTTCCCACGAGCAGTACTTC. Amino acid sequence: CASSAGTGSHEQYF.

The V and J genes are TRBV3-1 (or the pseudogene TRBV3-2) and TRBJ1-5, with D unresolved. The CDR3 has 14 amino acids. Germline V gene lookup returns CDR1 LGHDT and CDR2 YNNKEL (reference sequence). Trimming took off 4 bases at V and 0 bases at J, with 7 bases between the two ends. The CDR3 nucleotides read TGTGCCAGCAGCCTCCAACATAGCAATCAGCCCCAGCATTTT. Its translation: CASSLQHSNQPQHF.

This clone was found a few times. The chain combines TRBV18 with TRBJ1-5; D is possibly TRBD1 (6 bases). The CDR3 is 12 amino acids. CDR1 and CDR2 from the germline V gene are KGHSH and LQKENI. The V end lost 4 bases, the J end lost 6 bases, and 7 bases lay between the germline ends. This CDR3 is CASSLQGQPQHF. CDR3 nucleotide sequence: TGTGCCAGCTCACTACAGGGTCAGCCCCAGCATTTT.

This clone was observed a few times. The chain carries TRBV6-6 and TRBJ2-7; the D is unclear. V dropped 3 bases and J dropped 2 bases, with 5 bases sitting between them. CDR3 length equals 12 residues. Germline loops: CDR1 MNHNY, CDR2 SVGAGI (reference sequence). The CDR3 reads CASSYRTYEQYF. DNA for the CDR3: TGTGCCAGCAGTTATAGAACCTACGAGCAGTACTTC.

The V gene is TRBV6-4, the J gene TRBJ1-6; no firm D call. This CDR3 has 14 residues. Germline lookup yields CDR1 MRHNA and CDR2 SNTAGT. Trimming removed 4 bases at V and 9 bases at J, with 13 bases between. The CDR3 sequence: CASSARGIGSPLHF. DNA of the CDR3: TGTGCCAGCAGTGCTCGGGGTATTGGTTCACCCCTCCACTTT.

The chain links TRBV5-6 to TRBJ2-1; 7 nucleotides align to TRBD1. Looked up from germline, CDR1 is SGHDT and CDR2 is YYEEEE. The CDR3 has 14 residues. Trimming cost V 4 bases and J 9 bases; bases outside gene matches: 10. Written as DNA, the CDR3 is TGTGCCAGCAGCAAGCCAGAACAGGGGCCTGAGCAGTTCTTC. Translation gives CASSKPEQGPEQFF.

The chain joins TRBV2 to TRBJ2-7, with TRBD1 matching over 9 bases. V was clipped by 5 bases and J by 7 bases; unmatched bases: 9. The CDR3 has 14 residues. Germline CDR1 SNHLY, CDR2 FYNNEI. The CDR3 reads CASSLWTGEGEQYF. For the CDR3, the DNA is TGTGCCAGCAGTCTCTGGACAGGGGAAGGGGAGCAGTACTTC. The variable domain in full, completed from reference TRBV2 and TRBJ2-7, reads EPEVTQTPSHQVTQMGQEVILRCVPISNHLYFYWYRQILGQKVEFLVSFYNNEISEKSEIFDDQFSVERPDGSNFTLKIRSTKLEDSAMYFCASSLWTGEGEQYFGPGTRLTVT.

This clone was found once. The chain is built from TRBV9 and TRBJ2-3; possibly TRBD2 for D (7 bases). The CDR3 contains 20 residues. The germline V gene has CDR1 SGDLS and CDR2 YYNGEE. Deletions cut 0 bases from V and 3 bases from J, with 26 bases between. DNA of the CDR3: TGTGCCAGCAGCGTAGGAGGCGGGGGCCTTTTCGAATTTCGTACAGATACGCAGTATTTT. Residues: CASSVGGGGLFEFRTDTQYF.

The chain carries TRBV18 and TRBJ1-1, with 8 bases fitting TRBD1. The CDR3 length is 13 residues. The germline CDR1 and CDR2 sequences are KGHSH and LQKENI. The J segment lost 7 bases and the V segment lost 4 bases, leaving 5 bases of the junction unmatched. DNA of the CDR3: TGTGCCAGCTCACGACAGGGGCAGGGTGAAGCTTTCTTT. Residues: CASSRQGQGEAFF.

CDR3 nucleotide sequence: TGTGCCAGCAGCTTAACTCCGGGACAGGCGGGTGGCTACACCTTC. Translation gives CASSLTPGQAGGYTF. The chain is built from TRBV7-3 and TRBJ1-2, with 8 bases identical to TRBD1. Trimming removed 0 bases from V and 7 bases from J; junction bases left unmatched: 7. The CDR3 loop spans 15 amino acids. CDR1 is SGHTA and CDR2 is FQGTGA in the germline V gene.

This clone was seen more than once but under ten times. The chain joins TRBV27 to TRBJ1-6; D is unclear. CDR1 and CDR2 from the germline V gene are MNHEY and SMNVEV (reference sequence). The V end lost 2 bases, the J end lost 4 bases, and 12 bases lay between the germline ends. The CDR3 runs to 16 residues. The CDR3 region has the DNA TGTGCCAGCAGTTTAACGACGCGGAGGTATAATTCACCCCTCCACTTT. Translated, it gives CASSLTTRRYNSPLHF.

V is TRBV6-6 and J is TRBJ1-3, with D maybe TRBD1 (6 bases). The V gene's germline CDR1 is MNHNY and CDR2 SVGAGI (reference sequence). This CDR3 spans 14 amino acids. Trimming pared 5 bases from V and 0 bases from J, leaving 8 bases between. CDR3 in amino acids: CASSKDSSGNTIYF. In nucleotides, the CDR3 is TGTGCCAGCAGTAAGGACAGCTCTGGAAACACCATATATTTT.

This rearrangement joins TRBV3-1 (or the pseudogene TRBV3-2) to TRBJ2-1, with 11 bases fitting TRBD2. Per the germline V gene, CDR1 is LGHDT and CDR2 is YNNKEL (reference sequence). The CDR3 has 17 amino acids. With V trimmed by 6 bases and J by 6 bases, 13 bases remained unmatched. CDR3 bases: TGTGCCAGCAGGCTAACTAGCGGGGGACTCCCTGGCAATGAGCAGTTCTTC. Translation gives CASRLTSGGLPGNEQFF.

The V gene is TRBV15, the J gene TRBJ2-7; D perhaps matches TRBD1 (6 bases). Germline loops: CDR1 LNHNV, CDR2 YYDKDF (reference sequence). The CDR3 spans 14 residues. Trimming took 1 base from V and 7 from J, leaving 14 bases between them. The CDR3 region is CATSRGRGYEEQYF. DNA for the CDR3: TGTGCCACCAGCAGAGGCAGGGGCTACGAGGAGCAGTACTTC. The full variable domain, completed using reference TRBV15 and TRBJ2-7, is DAMVIQNPRYQVTQFGKPVTLSCSQTLNHNVMYWYQQKSSQAPKLLFHYYDKDFNNEADTPDNFQSRRPNTSFCFLDIRSPGLGDTAMYLCATSRGRGYEEQYFGPGTRLTVT.

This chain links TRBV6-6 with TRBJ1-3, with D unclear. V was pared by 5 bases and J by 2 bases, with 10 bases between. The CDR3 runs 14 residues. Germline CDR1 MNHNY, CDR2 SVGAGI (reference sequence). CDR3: CASSTANPGNTIYF. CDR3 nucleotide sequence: TGTGCCAGCAGTACAGCCAATCCTGGAAACACCATATATTTT.

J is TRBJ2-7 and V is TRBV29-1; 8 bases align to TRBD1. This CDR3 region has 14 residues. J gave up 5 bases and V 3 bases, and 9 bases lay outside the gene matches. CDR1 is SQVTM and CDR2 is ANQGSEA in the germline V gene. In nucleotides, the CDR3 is TGCAGCGTTGAGCCTTACGGACAGGGCGACGAGCAGTACTTC. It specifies CSVEPYGQGDEQYF.

The CDR3 loop is CSVDTSKGRFRETQYF. In DNA form, the CDR3 reads TGCAGCGTTGACACTTCAAAGGGGCGCTTTCGGGAGACCCAGTACTTC. The V gene is TRBV29-1, the J gene TRBJ2-5, with a possible D match to TRBD1 (5 bases). Germline V gene sequence: CDR1 SQVTM, CDR2 ANQGSEA. This CDR3 is 16 amino acids long. Trimming took off 3 bases at V and 5 bases at J, with 22 bases between the two ends.

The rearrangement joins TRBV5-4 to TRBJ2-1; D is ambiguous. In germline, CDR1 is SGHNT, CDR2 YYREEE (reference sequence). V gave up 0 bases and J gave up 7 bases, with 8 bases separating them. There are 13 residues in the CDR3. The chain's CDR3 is CASSLVSGNEQFF. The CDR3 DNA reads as TGTGCCAGCAGCTTGGTTTCAGGAAATGAGCAGTTCTTC.

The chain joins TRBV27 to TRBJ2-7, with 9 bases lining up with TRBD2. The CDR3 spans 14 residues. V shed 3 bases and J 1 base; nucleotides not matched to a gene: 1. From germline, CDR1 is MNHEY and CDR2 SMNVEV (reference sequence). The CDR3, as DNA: TGTGCCAGCAGTTTCAGCGGGGGGTCCTACGAGCAGTACTTC. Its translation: CASSFSGGSYEQYF.

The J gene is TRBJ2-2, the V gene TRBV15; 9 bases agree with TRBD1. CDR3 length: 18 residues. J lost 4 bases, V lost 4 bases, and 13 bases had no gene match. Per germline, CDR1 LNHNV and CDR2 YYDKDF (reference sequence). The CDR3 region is CATSTNLKGDRATGELFF. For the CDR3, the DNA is TGTGCCACCAGCACTAACCTAAAGGGGGACAGGGCCACCGGGGAGCTGTTTTTT.

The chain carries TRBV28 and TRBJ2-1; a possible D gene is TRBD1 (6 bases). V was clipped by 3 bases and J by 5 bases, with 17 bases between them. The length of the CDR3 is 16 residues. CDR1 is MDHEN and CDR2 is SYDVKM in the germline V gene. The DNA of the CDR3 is TGTGCCAGCAGTTTTTCCCTGGACAGAGCTAACAATGAGCAGTTCTTC. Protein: CASSFSLDRANNEQFF.

CDR3 in amino acids: CASSSMDRGAEQYF. The CDR3 nucleotides read TGCGCCAGCAGCTCAATGGACAGGGGAGCGGAGCAGTACTTC. The chain joins TRBV5-1 to TRBJ2-7; 9 bases match TRBD1. V shed 3 bases, J shed 7 bases, and the junction held 8 bases outside the gene matches. The germline CDR1 and CDR2 sequences are SGHRS and YFSETQ. The CDR3 extends over 14 amino acids.